Each of the 32 T cell receptor beta chains below was sequenced from the same sample in a study of shared clonotypes between healthy human individuals. The protocol was immunoSEQ multiplex PCR, while the TCRdb copy is restricted to in-frame clones and leaves out a portion. The sample lists 2 million to 2.5 million clones, over 85% occurring once. The specimen was naive CD4+ T cells from PBMCs. Subset indicated: CD45RA+ positively selected. These receptor sequences come from a man in his late teens or twenties in good health. Some clones in this sample may be carry-over from other donors' samples.

The chain combines TRBV2 with TRBJ2-1, with D unresolved. Germline CDR1 and CDR2: SNHLY and FYNNEI. The V gene lost 4 bases and the J gene lost 10 bases, with 8 bases spanning the gap. The length of the CDR3 is 11 residues. Here the CDR3 reads CASSVVREQFF. CDR3 nucleotide sequence: TGTGCCAGCAGTGTGGTGCGAGAGCAGTTCTTC.

The V and J genes are TRBV6-6 and TRBJ1-6; D call uncertain. The CDR3 extends over 12 amino acids. CDR1 MNHNY and CDR2 SVGAGI come from the germline V gene (reference sequence). Trimming stripped 2 bases from V and 8 bases from J, with 4 bases between. The DNA of the CDR3 is TGTGCCAGCAGTTACAACTATTCACCCCTCCACTTT. The encoded protein is CASSYNYSPLHF.

The V call is TRBV9, the J call TRBJ2-3; D ambiguous. Germline CDR1 SGDLS, CDR2 YYNGEE. The CDR3 covers 14 residues. Trimming removed 4 bases from V and 6 bases from J, with 15 bases in between. The CDR3 is CASSTSPGPDTQYF. CDR3 in DNA: TGTGCCAGCAGCACCTCTCCGGGCCCGGATACGCAGTATTTT.

The V gene is TRBV5-5, the J gene TRBJ2-7; the match to TRBD1 covers 9 bases. Germline values: CDR1 SGHKS, CDR2 YYEKEE (reference sequence). The ends lost 1 base at V and 5 bases at J; junction bases unmatched: 7. CDR3 length: 15 residues. The CDR3 sequence: CASSLFSWTGDEQYF. DNA of the CDR3: TGTGCCAGCAGCTTGTTTTCATGGACAGGGGACGAGCAGTACTTC.

The rearrangement joins TRBV19 to TRBJ2-2, with a weak D call TRBD1 (6 bases). Germline lookup yields CDR1 LNHDA and CDR2 SQIVND (reference sequence). The CDR3 is 16 residues long. Trimming removed 5 bases at V and 0 bases at J, with 13 bases between. The CDR3 here is CASSSRRTANTGELFF. Written as DNA, the CDR3 is TGTGCCAGTAGTTCAAGGCGGACAGCGAACACCGGGGAGCTGTTTTTT.

This clone was observed a single time. V is TRBV25-1 and J is TRBJ2-7, with D uncertain. V lost 3 bases, J lost 6 bases, and 15 bases lay in between. Germline CDR1 reads MGHDK; CDR2 reads SYGVNS. This CDR3 is 14 amino acids long. The chain's CDR3 is CASSDWFRAGEQYF. The CDR3 DNA reads as TGTGCCAGCAGTGATTGGTTTAGGGCTGGCGAGCAGTACTTC.

The rearrangement links TRBV14 to TRBJ2-5; D not certain. Per germline, CDR1 SGHDN and CDR2 FVKESK. V gave up 5 bases and J gave up 4 bases, with 17 bases separating them. This CDR3 has 15 residues. The CDR3 DNA follows: TGTGCCAGCAGCTCTGGGATCTTAACCCTAGAGACCCAGTACTTC. Protein: CASSSGILTLETQYF.

This chain links TRBV6-5 with TRBJ1-4; no definite D call. Per the germline V gene, CDR1 is MNHEY and CDR2 is SVGAGI. Trimming shortened V by 0 bases and J by 2 bases, and 7 bases separated the two germline ends. The CDR3 is made up of 15 amino acids. CDR3 DNA sequence: TGTGCCAGCAGTTACTCCGGTAGGACTAATGAAAAACTGTTTTTT. Translation: CASSYSGRTNEKLFF.

CDR3 amino acids: CASSLGRGGANVLTF. Written as DNA, the CDR3 is TGTGCCAGCAGCTTAGGAAGGGGAGGGGCCAACGTCCTGACTTTC. The chain couples TRBV7-3 to TRBJ2-6; tentatively, D is TRBD1 (5 bases). Germline V lookup: CDR1 SGHTA, CDR2 FQGTGA. The CDR3 contains 15 residues. Deletions cut 2 bases from V and 4 bases from J, with 9 bases between.

The rearrangement joins TRBV4-2 to TRBJ2-1; TRBD2 is a possible D gene (6 bases). The CDR3 has 18 amino acids. The germline gives CDR1 LGHNA, CDR2 YNFKEQ. The V end was cut by 2 bases, the J end by 3 bases, with 20 bases between. CDR3 DNA sequence: TGTGCCAGCAGCCAACTCCCCGGGGGTAGCGGAAGCTACAATGAGCAGTTCTTC. This sequence encodes CASSQLPGGSGSYNEQFF.

The chain has TRBV2 and TRBJ2-2; D may be TRBD2 (5 bases). V lost 4 bases, J lost 0 bases, and 12 bases lay in between. The CDR3 loop spans 16 amino acids. CDR1 is SNHLY and CDR2 is FYNNEI in the germline V gene. CDR3 protein: CASSGRILANTGELFF. For the CDR3, the DNA is TGTGCCAGCAGTGGGAGGATACTCGCGAACACCGGGGAGCTGTTTTTT. Supplemented by reference TRBV2 and TRBJ2-2, the full variable domain reads EPEVTQTPSHQVTQMGQEVILRCVPISNHLYFYWYRQILGQKVEFLVSFYNNEISEKSEIFDDQFSVERPDGSNFTLKIRSTKLEDSAMYFCASSGRILANTGELFFGEGSRLTVL.

The chain carries TRBV27 and TRBJ2-7; 8 bases line up with TRBD1. The CDR3 has 15 residues. V dropped 6 bases and J dropped 6; count of bases not matched to a gene: 13. CDR1 and CDR2 (germline): MNHEY, SMNVEV (reference sequence). The CDR3 DNA sequence: TGTGCCAGCAGGCCGGACAGGGTGGGGTGGAGCGAGCAGTACTTC. As protein: CASRPDRVGWSEQYF.

As to this clone: Other DNA sequences in this sample translate to the same CDR3. CDR3 coding DNA: TGTGCCAGCAGTTTAAACAGGGGCGGAACTGAAGCTTTCTTT. This encodes CASSLNRGGTEAFF. The chain combines TRBV27 with TRBJ1-1; 7 nucleotides line up with TRBD1. There are 14 residues in the CDR3. After removal of 2 bases from V and 5 bases from J, the junction contained 5 bases not matched to a gene. Germline assignment: CDR1 MNHEY and CDR2 SMNVEV (reference sequence).

The CDR3 DNA is TGTGCCAGCAGTCGCGCCGGGACAGGGAACACCGGGGAGCTGTTTTTT. This encodes CASSRAGTGNTGELFF. This chain uses TRBV28 with TRBJ2-2, with TRBD1 matching over 8 bases. With 5 bases clipped from V and 1 base from J, the junction kept 6 bases outside the gene matches. The CDR3 consists of 16 residues. CDR1 is MDHEN, CDR2 SYDVKM, per germline.

The chain joins TRBV7-9 to TRBJ1-1, with D hard to call. The V gene lost 2 bases and the J gene lost 5 bases, with 12 bases spanning the gap. The CDR3 is 14 amino acids. Per germline, CDR1 SEHNR and CDR2 FQNEAQ (reference sequence). CDR3 sequence: CASSLLGGRTEAFF. DNA of the CDR3: TGTGCCAGCAGCTTATTGGGCGGTCGAACTGAAGCTTTCTTT.

This clone was found once. The chain is built from TRBV2 and TRBJ1-2; maybe TRBD1 (5 bases). The CDR3 extends over 16 amino acids. CDR1 and CDR2 (germline): SNHLY, FYNNEI. V was shortened by 7 bases and J by 4 bases, with 22 bases between the two germline ends. The CDR3: CASIGEQERYIYGYTF. The CDR3 nucleotides are TGTGCCAGCATAGGGGAACAGGAGCGCTACATCTATGGCTACACCTTC.

This rearrangement joins TRBV7-2 to TRBJ1-4, with D perhaps matching TRBD1 (6 bases). Germline CDR1 reads SGHTA; CDR2 reads FQGNSA. This CDR3 spans 14 amino acids. With 0 bases removed from V and 8 bases from J, the gap between germline ends came to 10 bases. In DNA form, the CDR3 reads TGTGCCAGCAGCTTAGCAGGGAGGGGGGAAAAACTGTTTTTT. It translates to CASSLAGRGEKLFF.

The chain is built from TRBV5-6 and TRBJ2-2; TRBD2 might be the D (6 bases). The germline V gene encodes CDR1 SGHDT and CDR2 YYEEEE. V was trimmed by 6 bases and J by 5 bases, leaving 17 bases between them. The CDR3 sequence is 15 residues long. The CDR3 nucleotides read TGTGCCAGCACCCTTTTGGAGGGGTCTACCGGGGAGCTGTTTTTT. This translates into CASTLLEGSTGELFF.

This chain links TRBV7-9 with TRBJ2-7; TRBD2 matches at 14 bases. CDR1 and CDR2 from the germline V gene are SEHNR and FQNEAQ (reference sequence). Trimming removed 1 base from V and 3 bases from J; junction bases left unmatched: 5. The CDR3 loop spans 17 amino acids. CDR3 coding DNA: TGTGCCAGCAGCTTAGAAGGACTAGCGGGAGGTTTCTACGAGCAGTACTTC. As protein: CASSLEGLAGGFYEQYF.

J is TRBJ2-3 and V is TRBV29-1, with unresolved D. Germline V gene lookup returns CDR1 SQVTM and CDR2 ANQGSEA. The V and J ends lost 0 bases and 4 bases respectively, with 8 bases between them. There are 13 residues in the CDR3. The CDR3: CSVEEGPADTQYF. CDR3 in DNA: TGCAGCGTTGAAGAGGGTCCTGCAGATACGCAGTATTTT.

This clone was observed once. V is TRBV4-3 and J is TRBJ2-1, with D perhaps TRBD1 (5 bases). The length of the CDR3 is 13 residues. CDR1 LGHNA and CDR2 YSLEER come from the germline V gene. The V end was cut by 2 bases, the J end by 10 bases, with 12 bases between. The CDR3 protein is CASSQKPSGEQFF. In DNA form, the CDR3 reads TGCGCCAGCAGCCAAAAGCCTTCAGGGGAGCAGTTCTTC.

The chain couples TRBV5-6 to TRBJ2-1, with 13 bases that match TRBD2. Germline CDR1 SGHDT, CDR2 YYEEEE. Trimming at V came to 5 bases and at J to 0 bases, leaving 11 bases not matched to a gene. This CDR3 comprises 19 residues. CDR3 nucleotides: TGTGCCAGCAGATCCTGGACTAGCGGGAGCGGGAGCTCCTACAATGAGCAGTTCTTC. It yields the protein CASRSWTSGSGSSYNEQFF.

This clone was detected once. Other DNA sequences within the sample encode an identical CDR3. This rearrangement joins TRBV7-8 to TRBJ2-7; the D is unclear. The CDR3 loop spans 12 amino acids. Germline loops: CDR1 SGHVS, CDR2 FQNEAQ. V was pared by 2 bases and J by 4 bases, with 6 bases between. CDR3 region: CASSLSGYEQYF. As DNA, the CDR3 is TGTGCCAGCAGCTTATCCGGGTACGAGCAGTACTTC.

The V call is TRBV6-6, the J call TRBJ1-5, with 9 bases lining up with TRBD1. The V and J ends lost 8 bases and 3 bases, in that order; junction bases with no gene match: 2. This CDR3 is built from 13 residues. CDR1 and CDR2 (germline): MNHNY, SVGAGI (reference sequence). In nucleotides, the CDR3 is TGTGCCAGCCTACAGGGGGCCAATCAGCCCCAGCATTTT. The encoded protein is CASLQGANQPQHF.

V gene TRBV21-1 combines with J gene TRBJ2-7; the table's D call of TRBD2 was not tested on the DNA. TRBV21-1 is noted as a pseudogene. This CDR3 contains 13 residues. CDR3 nucleotides: TGTGCCAGCCTTAAACCGGGATCCTACGAGCAGTACTTC. Translation gives CASLKPGSYEQYF.

This clone turned up a few times. The chain is built from TRBV29-1 and TRBJ1-1; D not certain. Germline loops: CDR1 SQVTM, CDR2 ANQGSEA. V lost 3 bases and J lost 11, with 10 bases in between. The CDR3 sequence is 10 residues long. In DNA form, the CDR3 reads TGCAGCGTTGACTCCGTTGAGGCTTTCTTT. It yields the protein CSVDSVEAFF.

CDR3 sequence reads: CSTKGRVTDTQYF. In DNA, the CDR3 is TGCAGCACAAAAGGCAGGGTCACAGATACGCAGTATTTT. The chain links TRBV29-1 to TRBJ2-3, with D maybe TRBD1 (5 bases). V lost 8 bases and J lost 2, with 14 bases in between. This CDR3 has 13 residues. Germline CDR1 and CDR2: SQVTM and ANQGSEA.

This clone has more than one count but fewer than ten. Other DNA sequences in this specimen translate into the identical CDR3. The rearrangement uses TRBV5-1 and TRBJ1-1; no firm D call. The CDR3 totals 11 residues. With 3 bases removed from V and 1 base from J, the gap between germline ends came to 1 base. CDR1 is SGHRS, CDR2 YFSETQ, per germline. CDR3 protein: CASSSNTEAFF. The CDR3 DNA is TGCGCCAGCAGCTCGAACACTGAAGCTTTCTTT.

This clone occurred once. The chain employs TRBV27 and TRBJ2-5; 7 bases fit TRBD2. The CDR3 is made up of 17 amino acids. CDR1 MNHEY and CDR2 SMNVEV come from the germline V gene (reference sequence). Losses at the gene ends were 3 bases for V and 1 base for J; bases not matched to a gene: 11. This CDR3 reads CASSFRYGGSVQETQYF. In DNA form, the CDR3 reads TGTGCCAGCAGTTTCCGGTACGGGGGGTCGGTCCAAGAGACCCAGTACTTC.

The V gene is TRBV7-3, the J gene TRBJ2-7; 12 bases match TRBD1. Germline values: CDR1 SGHTA, CDR2 FQGTGA. J lost 5 bases, V lost 10 bases, and 9 bases had no gene match. This CDR3 comprises 14 residues. In nucleotides, the CDR3 is TGTGCCACAACCCTGGGACAGGGGGCAGACGAGCAGTACTTC. Protein sequence: CATTLGQGADEQYF.

This chain connects TRBV10-3 to TRBJ1-4; no firm D call. Deletions cut 0 bases from V and 7 bases from J, with 6 bases between. Germline V gene sequence: CDR1 ENHRY, CDR2 SYGVKD. There are 13 residues in the CDR3. This chain's CDR3 is CAISESRGEKLFF. Here the CDR3 DNA reads TGTGCCATCAGTGAGTCACGGGGTGAAAAACTGTTTTTT.

The rearrangement links TRBV7-2 to TRBJ2-5, with 13 nucleotides matching TRBD2. Germline V gene sequence: CDR1 SGHTA, CDR2 FQGNSA. The CDR3 is 18 residues long. Trimming took 5 bases from V and 5 from J; bases not matched to a gene: 14. The CDR3 nucleotides are TGTGCCAGCAGCCCCTCGGGACTAGCGGGATCCTCGGGGGAGACCCAGTACTTC. Translated, it gives CASSPSGLAGSSGETQYF.